Following are 18 T cell receptor beta chains from one sample sequenced in a study of blood T cell repertoires in COVID-19 (dated by TCRdb to about 2020). The library was built by means of the immunoSEQ multiplex PCR assay. Here the immuneACCESS table is served through TCRdb, limited to in-frame sequences with V and J called. Missing clones are a known gap in these copies; in checked studies unresolved V genes cover under half, and the rest lacks a known reason. The sample profile shows about 330,000 clones; around 87% of them were found once. The leading ten clones occupy 3.5% to 4.5% of the sample. The specimen was peripheral blood. These receptors all come from a woman aged 45-59 years with active or convalescent COVID-19.

For the CDR3, the DNA is TGTGCCAGCAGTTTAGTGGGACAGGGGACGAACACTGAAGCTTTCTTT. Amino acids: CASSLVGQGTNTEAFF. The chain couples TRBV27 to TRBJ1-1; 10 bases map to TRBD1. CDR3 length equals 16 residues. Germline-derived CDR1 and CDR2 are MNHEY and SMNVEV (reference sequence). The V gene end was trimmed by 2 bases and the J gene end by 1 base; junction bases not matched to a gene: 4.

DNA for the CDR3: TGTGCCAGCAGTTTAGTTAGATTTGCAGGGGAGAATGGCTACACCTTC. As protein: CASSLVRFAGENGYTF. The chain links TRBV28 to TRBJ1-2; possibly TRBD1 for D (6 bases). CDR1 MDHEN and CDR2 SYDVKM come from the germline V gene. There are 16 residues in the CDR3. Trimming cost V 2 bases and J 6 bases, with 19 bases left between them.

Points on this clone: The identical CDR3 is also encoded by other nucleotide sequences in the sample. The chain joins TRBV28 to TRBJ1-5, with D possibly matching TRBD1 (5 bases). Trimming stripped 6 bases from V and 6 bases from J, with 15 bases between. Germline CDR1 reads MDHEN; CDR2 reads SYDVKM. The CDR3 runs 14 residues. The CDR3 DNA follows: TGTGCCAGCAGCCTGGCCGGGGGGGGTCAGCCCCAGCATTTT. This encodes CASSLAGGGQPQHF.

Only one count was recorded for this clone. The chain uses TRBV27 and TRBJ1-2; D is ambiguous. Germline V gives CDR1 MNHEY, CDR2 SMNVEV (reference sequence). This CDR3 contains 13 residues. Trimming stripped 4 bases from V and 8 bases from J, with 14 bases between. CDR3 sequence reads: CASSSRPFGGYTF. In DNA form, the CDR3 reads TGTGCCAGCAGTTCCCGGCCCTTCGGGGGCTACACCTTC.

The V gene is TRBV4-1, the J gene TRBJ2-1; 9 bases fit TRBD2. V dropped 2 bases and J dropped 2; count of bases not matched to a gene: 4. This CDR3 comprises 16 residues. Germline assignment: CDR1 MGHRA and CDR2 YSYEKL. CDR3 amino acids: CASSQSSGATYNEQFF. The CDR3 region has the DNA TGCGCCAGCAGCCAATCTAGCGGGGCTACCTACAATGAGCAGTTCTTC.

The genes are TRBV10-1 and TRBJ1-1; the D gene is possibly TRBD1 (5 bases). CDR1 and CDR2 (germline): WNHNN, SYGVQD (reference sequence). V lost 7 bases and J lost 4, with 16 bases in between. The CDR3 has 14 residues. For the CDR3, the DNA is TGCGCCAGCACACCAAGCAGGGATAGCACTGAAGCTTTCTTT. This sequence encodes CASTPSRDSTEAFF.

The chain recombines TRBV2 with TRBJ1-1; 7 bases align to TRBD1. The CDR3 extends over 17 amino acids. CDR1 SNHLY and CDR2 FYNNEI come from the germline V gene. V was clipped by 3 bases and J by 0 bases; unmatched bases: 10. CDR3 amino acids: CASSDGQVSAMNTEAFF. In DNA, the CDR3 is TGTGCCAGCAGTGATGGACAGGTGAGCGCGATGAACACTGAAGCTTTCTTT.

This sequence joins TRBV7-2 and TRBJ2-7, with D tentatively TRBD1 (5 bases). The CDR3 is 15 residues long. Trimming stripped 2 bases from V and 2 bases from J, with 13 bases between. Germline loops: CDR1 SGHTA, CDR2 FQGNSA. CDR3 sequence: CASSLRGQGPYEQYF. CDR3 sequence (DNA): TGTGCCAGCAGCTTAAGAGGCCAGGGCCCCTACGAGCAGTACTTC.

The chain combines TRBV7-3 with TRBJ1-2; D is perhaps TRBD1 (5 bases). Germline V CDR1 and CDR2: SGHTA, FQGTGA. The CDR3 length is 15 residues. V shed 1 base and J shed 4 bases, with 13 bases lying between them. The CDR3 sequence is CASSLNGAGPYGYTF. The CDR3 DNA is TGTGCCAGCAGCTTAAATGGGGCGGGGCCCTATGGCTACACCTTC.

V and J are TRBV5-1 and TRBJ1-6, with D maybe TRBD1 (5 bases). Germline V gene lookup returns CDR1 SGHRS and CDR2 YFSETQ. There are 16 residues in the CDR3. V lost 0 bases and J lost 10, with 17 bases in between. DNA of the CDR3: TGCGCCAGCAGCTTGGATCCCGGGGGTTTAGGATCACCCCTCCACTTT. Protein sequence: CASSLDPGGLGSPLHF.

The chain has TRBV25-1 and TRBJ2-7, with 7 bases matching TRBD2. J gave up 2 bases and V 4 bases, and 5 bases lay outside the gene matches. Per germline, CDR1 MGHDK and CDR2 SYGVNS. The CDR3 has 14 amino acids. CDR3 sequence (DNA): TGTGCCAGCAGTGGGGCTAGCGGAACCTACGAGCAGTACTTC. Its protein is CASSGASGTYEQYF.

The genes are TRBV15 and TRBJ1-4; no firm D call. This CDR3 contains 15 residues. In germline, CDR1 is LNHNV, CDR2 YYDKDF (reference sequence). Between the trimmed V and J ends, which lost 0 bases and 0 bases, there was a span of 5 bases. The CDR3, as DNA: TGTGCCACCAGCAGAGACGGTGCAACTAATGAAAAACTGTTTTTT. Protein sequence: CATSRDGATNEKLFF. The variable domain in full, with the rest retrieved from reference TRBV15 and TRBJ1-4, is DAMVIQNPRYQVTQFGKPVTLSCSQTLNHNVMYWYQQKSSQAPKLLFHYYDKDFNNEADTPDNFQSRRPNTSFCFLDIRSPGLGDTAMYLCATSRDGATNEKLFFGSGTQLSVL.

J is TRBJ2-1 and V is TRBV9; tentatively, D is TRBD2 (6 bases). This CDR3 spans 14 amino acids. The V gene lost 2 bases and the J gene lost 6 bases, with 12 bases spanning the gap. Germline CDR1 SGDLS, CDR2 YYNGEE. In nucleotides, the CDR3 is TGTGCCAGCAGCGTTGGAGGGACCCCCAATGAGCAGTTCTTC. As protein: CASSVGGTPNEQFF.

V usage is TRBV7-6 and J usage is TRBJ2-1; a weak D match, TRBD2 (7 bases). The CDR3 consists of 16 residues. CDR1 is SGHVS, CDR2 FNYEAQ, per germline. Deletions cut 5 bases from V and 5 bases from J, with 19 bases between. This CDR3 is CASSLYEGGRNNEQFF. CDR3 nucleotides: TGTGCCAGCAGCCTTTATGAGGGGGGGCGGAACAATGAGCAGTTCTTC.

The rearrangement uses TRBV6-5 and TRBJ2-5; D is perhaps TRBD1 (5 bases). CDR3 length: 16 residues. CDR1 is MNHEY and CDR2 is SVGAGI in the germline V gene. V dropped 3 bases and J dropped 1 base, with 15 bases sitting between them. The CDR3 region is CASSYVGWGSQETQYF. The CDR3 nucleotides are TGTGCCAGCAGTTATGTGGGGTGGGGCTCCCAAGAGACCCAGTACTTC.

The chain is built from TRBV3-1 (or the pseudogene TRBV3-2) and TRBJ2-7, with D possibly TRBD1 on 6 matching bases. Germline assignment: CDR1 LGHDT and CDR2 YNNKEL (reference sequence). The CDR3 is 11 residues long. The germline V and J ends were trimmed by 5 bases and 6 bases, with 8 bases remaining between them. This chain's CDR3 is CASSFRGEQYF. The CDR3 nucleotides read TGTGCCAGCAGCTTCAGGGGCGAGCAGTACTTC.

The chain recombines TRBV5-1 with TRBJ1-1; 8 nucleotides line up with TRBD1. The V segment lost 4 bases and the J segment 2 bases; nucleotides outside the gene matches: 7. Germline CDR1 SGHRS, CDR2 YFSETQ. The CDR3 is made up of 15 amino acids. The CDR3 sequence is CASSPTGVHNTEAFF. CDR3 bases: TGCGCCAGCAGCCCGACAGGGGTTCATAACACTGAAGCTTTCTTT.

The chain employs TRBV6-2 or TRBV6-3 and TRBJ1-6; D is undetermined. The germline V and J ends were trimmed by 4 bases and 9 bases, with 10 bases remaining between them. Germline assignment: CDR1 MNHEY and CDR2 SVGEGT. This CDR3 has 13 residues. This chain's CDR3 is CASSLTASSPLHF. As DNA, the CDR3 is TGTGCCAGCAGTTTAACCGCTAGTTCACCCCTCCACTTT.